Following are 30 T cell receptor beta chains from one sample sequenced in a study of cytomegalovirus exposure and HLA in healthy donors. The PCR used 60 Vbeta and 13 Jbeta primers. The protocol was immunoSEQ multiplex PCR, while the TCRdb copy is restricted to in-frame clones and leaves out a portion. The sample lists 95,000 to 100,000 clones; roughly four fifths were seen once. Source material: PBMCs. These receptors were taken from a female donor in good health and CMV-seronegative.

Only a few counts were recorded for this clone. This chain uses TRBV30 with TRBJ2-1; 10 positions agree with TRBD2. Per germline, CDR1 GTSNPN and CDR2 SVGIG (reference sequence). The J segment lost 10 bases and the V segment lost 4 bases, leaving 10 bases of the junction unmatched. This CDR3 region has 14 residues. The CDR3 spells CAWNALAGVVEQFF. The CDR3 bases are TGTGCCTGGAATGCCCTAGCGGGAGTAGTGGAGCAGTTCTTC.

V usage is TRBV9 and J usage is TRBJ1-2; D not resolved. CDR1 and CDR2 from the germline V gene are SGDLS and YYNGEE. The CDR3 loop spans 15 amino acids. The V gene lost 2 bases and the J gene lost 1 base, with 12 bases spanning the gap. The CDR3 reads CASSVKAHFNYGYTF. CDR3 DNA: TGTGCCAGCAGCGTTAAAGCTCATTTTAACTATGGCTACACCTTC. The full variable domain, rest sourced from reference TRBV9 and TRBJ1-2, is DSGVTQTPKHLITATGQRVTLRCSPRSGDLSVYWYQQSLDQGLQFLIQYYNGEERAKGNILERFSAQQFPDLHSELNLSSLELGDSALYFCASSVKAHFNYGYTFGSGTRLTVV.

The gene calls are TRBV30 and TRBJ1-1; D call uncertain. Trimming removed 3 bases from V and 7 bases from J, with 15 bases in between. Germline values: CDR1 GTSNPN, CDR2 SVGIG (reference sequence). The CDR3 consists of 13 residues. This chain's CDR3 is CAWSGEEWREAFF. The DNA of the CDR3 is TGTGCCTGGAGCGGGGAGGAATGGCGTGAAGCTTTCTTT.

The rearrangement links TRBV5-6 to TRBJ2-7; 8 nucleotides match TRBD1. The V segment lost 5 bases and the J segment 4 bases; nucleotides outside the gene matches: 11. The germline V gene encodes CDR1 SGHDT and CDR2 YYEEEE. CDR3 size: 15 residues. CDR3 region: CASRFQGQGSYEQYF. The CDR3 DNA is TGTGCCAGCAGGTTTCAAGGACAGGGATCTTACGAGCAGTACTTC.

The genes are TRBV18 and TRBJ2-1; D is unclear. The germline V gene has CDR1 KGHSH and CDR2 LQKENI. Deletions cut 3 bases from V and 0 bases from J, with 9 bases between. The CDR3 has 15 residues. CDR3 in amino acids: CASSPYPGSYNEQFF. For the CDR3, the DNA is TGTGCCAGCTCACCGTACCCCGGCTCCTACAATGAGCAGTTCTTC.

The chain uses TRBV18 and TRBJ2-7, with 7 bases identical to TRBD1. The CDR3 loop spans 14 amino acids. CDR1 and CDR2 from the germline V gene are KGHSH and LQKENI. J lost 4 bases, V lost 4 bases, and 7 bases had no gene match. The CDR3, as DNA: TGTGCCAGCTCACTACTGACAGGGATTTACGAGCAGTACTTC. This sequence encodes CASSLLTGIYEQYF. Variable domain in full (rest from reference TRBV18 and TRBJ2-7): NAGVMQNPRHLVRRRGQEARLRCSPMKGHSHVYWYRQLPEEGLKFMVYLQKENIIDESGMPKERFSAEFPKEGPSILRIQQVVRGDSAAYFCASSLLTGIYEQYFGPGTRLTVT.

This clone has more than one count but fewer than ten. The chain recombines TRBV4-3 with TRBJ2-7, with 10 bases lining up with TRBD1. Germline V lookup: CDR1 LGHNA, CDR2 YSLEER. Trimming removed 4 bases from V and 2 bases from J; junction bases left unmatched: 2. The CDR3 extends over 14 amino acids. CDR3 nucleotide sequence: TGCGCCAGCAGCCCGGGACAGGGGACCTACGAGCAGTACTTC. Its protein is CASSPGQGTYEQYF.

CDR3 sequence reads: CAISTDLKGNTEAFF. The DNA of the CDR3 is TGTGCCATCAGTACGGACTTGAAGGGGAACACTGAAGCTTTCTTT. The genes are TRBV10-3 and TRBJ1-1; D ambiguous. CDR3 length: 15 amino acids. The V and J ends lost 5 bases and 1 base respectively, with 14 bases between them. Germline V CDR1 and CDR2: ENHRY, SYGVKD.

The chain employs TRBV29-1 and TRBJ2-5; TRBD2 matches at 13 bases. CDR1 is SQVTM, CDR2 ANQGSEA, per germline. V lost 5 bases to trimming and J lost 0 bases; unmatched junction nucleotides: 3. This CDR3 has 15 residues. The CDR3, as DNA: TGCAGCGTTATGGGACTAGCGGGGAACCAAGAGACCCAGTACTTC. Residues: CSVMGLAGNQETQYF.

The genes are TRBV7-9 and TRBJ1-4; TRBD1 aligns across 8 bases. V gave up 5 bases and J gave up 4 bases; unmatched junction bases: 12. Germline V gives CDR1 SEHNR, CDR2 FQNEAQ (reference sequence). This CDR3 region has 17 residues. The CDR3 region is CASSLTPRTGYNEKLFF. The CDR3 nucleotides are TGTGCCAGCAGCCTCACCCCGCGGACAGGGTATAATGAAAAACTGTTTTTT.

The chain joins TRBV7-3 to TRBJ2-6, with TRBD1 as a possible D gene (6 bases). Per the germline V gene, CDR1 is SGHTA and CDR2 is FQGTGA. CDR3 length: 14 residues. Trimming took off 4 bases at V and 9 bases at J, with 13 bases between the two ends. The DNA of the CDR3 is TGTGCCAGCAGCTCTGGACAGCCACTCAACGTCCTGACTTTC. Its protein product is CASSSGQPLNVLTF.

V is TRBV20-1 and J is TRBJ1-1; 7 bases line up with TRBD1. Germline lookup yields CDR1 DFQATT and CDR2 SNEGSKA (reference sequence). This CDR3 is 11 amino acids long. The ends lost 5 bases at V and 6 bases at J; junction bases unmatched: 3. For the CDR3, the DNA is TGCAGTGCTCGACAGGGCCCTGAAGCTTTCTTT. Translation gives CSARQGPEAFF.

The rearrangement joins TRBV9 to TRBJ2-4; tentative D call: TRBD1 (6 bases). Germline V gives CDR1 SGDLS, CDR2 YYNGEE. The CDR3 is 14 residues long. Trimming removed 5 bases at V and 8 bases at J, with 17 bases between. As DNA, the CDR3 is TGTGCCAGCAGATTAGACCTACAGGGAGACATTCAGTACTTC. It translates to CASRLDLQGDIQYF.

This chain joins TRBV21-1 and TRBJ1-1; the D call TRBD1 from the table was never checked on the DNA. TRBV21-1 is tagged as a pseudogene. The CDR3 sequence is 13 residues long. CDR3 nucleotide sequence: TGTGCCAGCAGCACAACAGGGAACACTGAAGCTTTCTTT. Translating it yields CASSTTGNTEAFF.

In its sample, this clone was seen once. The J gene is TRBJ2-1, the V gene TRBV5-5, with unresolved D. Trimming took 4 bases from V and 9 from J, leaving 26 bases between them. The CDR3 is 17 amino acids. Per the germline V gene, CDR1 is SGHKS and CDR2 is YYEKEE (reference sequence). The CDR3 coding sequence is TGTGCCAGCAGCCCCTCTCCCACCGGGTCATCCGTCGGTGAGCAGTTCTTC. Its protein is CASSPSPTGSSVGEQFF.

The count of this clone is one. This chain joins TRBV5-6 and TRBJ2-3, with a possible D match to TRBD1 (6 bases). The germline V and J ends were trimmed by 4 bases and 4 bases, with 16 bases remaining between them. Per the germline V gene, CDR1 is SGHDT and CDR2 is YYEEEE. The CDR3 length is 15 residues. The CDR3 region is CASSQKAGVADTQYF. In nucleotides, the CDR3 is TGTGCCAGCAGCCAAAAGGCAGGGGTTGCAGATACGCAGTATTTT.

The chain couples TRBV7-6 to TRBJ2-3, with 13 positions matching TRBD2. The V gene end was trimmed by 5 bases and the J gene end by 1 base; junction bases not matched to a gene: 3. Per the germline V gene, CDR1 is SGHVS and CDR2 is FNYEAQ. The CDR3 consists of 16 residues. As DNA, the CDR3 is TGTGCCAGCAGCCCTACTAGCGGGGGGGGCACAGATACGCAGTATTTT. Its translation is CASSPTSGGGTDTQYF. Full variable domain (outside the CDR3, taken from reference TRBV7-6 and TRBJ2-3): GAGVSQSPRYKVTKRGQDVALRCDPISGHVSLYWYRQALGQGPEFLTYFNYEAQQDKSGLPNDRFSAERPEGSISTLTIQRTEQRDSAMYRCASSPTSGGGTDTQYFGPGTRLTVL.

Worth noting for this clone: Other DNA sequences of this sample code for an identical CDR3. The chain recombines TRBV5-4 with TRBJ2-7; 8 bases map to TRBD2. Germline CDR1 and CDR2: SGHNT and YYREEE (reference sequence). Germline trimming cut 3 bases from V and 4 bases from J; bases unmatched to any gene: 6. The CDR3 consists of 14 residues. The CDR3 DNA is TGTGCCAGCAGCTCCGGGACGGGAGGGTACGAGCAGTACTTC. This codes for CASSSGTGGYEQYF.

The sample holds a few counts of this clone. This rearrangement joins TRBV4-1 to TRBJ1-2; 10 bases are a match to TRBD1. CDR3 length: 15 amino acids. V gave up 3 bases and J gave up 5 bases; unmatched junction bases: 6. Germline V gene lookup returns CDR1 MGHRA and CDR2 YSYEKL. CDR3 nucleotides: TGCGCCAGCAGCCAGGTGACAGGGGGCAATTATGGCTACACCTTC. This encodes CASSQVTGGNYGYTF.

This clone was seen a few times. The chain employs TRBV4-1 and TRBJ1-1; 7 bases fit TRBD1. This CDR3 comprises 13 residues. V lost 6 bases, J lost 8 bases, and 9 bases stayed unmatched. CDR1 is MGHRA and CDR2 is YSYEKL in the germline V gene. As DNA, the CDR3 is TGCGCCAGCAGTAAGACAGGGAGGACCGAAGCTTTCTTT. It specifies CASSKTGRTEAFF.

V is TRBV21-1 and J is TRBJ2-2; TRBD1, as called in the table, went unchecked against the DNA. TRBV21-1 is a pseudogene. The CDR3 has 16 residues. CDR3 sequence reads: CASSKGEQVLTGELFF. DNA of the CDR3: TGTGCCAGCAGCAAAGGGGAACAGGTTCTTACCGGGGAGCTGTTTTTT.

The gene calls are TRBV5-1 and TRBJ1-1; tentative D call: TRBD1 (5 bases). V was trimmed by 4 bases and J by 3 bases, leaving 10 bases between them. The germline V gene has CDR1 SGHRS and CDR2 YFSETQ. The CDR3 is made up of 13 amino acids. The CDR3 bases are TGCGCCAGCAGCCTTCAGGGATACACTGAAGCTTTCTTT. It is translated as CASSLQGYTEAFF. The whole variable domain, remainder taken from reference TRBV5-1 and TRBJ1-1, is KAGVTQTPRYLIKTRGQQVTLSCSPISGHRSVSWYQQTPGQGLQFLFEYFSETQRNKGNFPGRFSGRQFSNSRSEMNVSTLELGDSALYLCASSLQGYTEAFFGQGTRLTVV.

In DNA, the CDR3 is TGTGCCAGCATTGGAAGCGGGGGGAATGCAGATACGCAGTATTTT. This sequence encodes CASIGSGGNADTQYF. The rearrangement links TRBV2 to TRBJ2-3, with 9 bases identical to TRBD2. The trim removed 7 bases at V and 4 bases at J, leaving 9 bases unmatched. Per germline, CDR1 SNHLY and CDR2 FYNNEI. The CDR3 consists of 15 residues.

The V call is TRBV7-2, the J call TRBJ1-2; 10 positions agree with TRBD1. The V segment lost 4 bases and the J segment 2 bases; nucleotides outside the gene matches: 1. Germline lookup yields CDR1 SGHTA and CDR2 FQGNSA. CDR3 size: 14 residues. CDR3: CASSSTGGNYGYTF. The CDR3 coding sequence is TGTGCCAGCAGCTCGACAGGGGGCAACTATGGCTACACCTTC.

The chain joins TRBV9 to TRBJ1-2; a possible D gene is TRBD1 (5 bases). Germline CDR1 reads SGDLS; CDR2 reads YYNGEE. The V end was cut by 0 bases, the J end by 3 bases, with 12 bases between. The CDR3 runs 15 residues. The CDR3 spells CASSVGGGGYYGYTF. The CDR3 DNA sequence: TGTGCCAGCAGCGTAGGCGGGGGTGGGTACTATGGCTACACCTTC.

The chain has TRBV9 and TRBJ2-5, with D maybe TRBD2 (6 bases). The germline V gene has CDR1 SGDLS and CDR2 YYNGEE. The length of the CDR3 is 16 residues. Trimming stripped 0 bases from V and 5 bases from J, with 17 bases between. Written as DNA, the CDR3 is TGTGCCAGCAGCGTAGAAGAGGGACTGGATTACGAGACCCAGTACTTC. It codes for CASSVEEGLDYETQYF.

This chain uses TRBV30 with TRBJ2-7; D is undetermined. Germline V gene sequence: CDR1 GTSNPN, CDR2 SVGIG (reference sequence). V was pared by 0 bases and J by 5 bases, with 14 bases between. The CDR3 has 14 amino acids. The DNA of the CDR3 is TGTGCCTGGAGTGTATCCGCTCCCCGGGACGAGCAGTACTTC. Protein sequence: CAWSVSAPRDEQYF.

This sequence joins TRBV9 and TRBJ1-6, with a tentative D call TRBD1 (5 bases). This CDR3 spans 16 amino acids. The germline CDR1 and CDR2 sequences are SGDLS and YYNGEE. Trimming pared 4 bases from V and 9 bases from J, leaving 20 bases between. In DNA, the CDR3 is TGTGCCAGCAGCAGGGTGGCGGCCAGGGAGGGTTCACCCCTCCACTTT. The encoded protein is CASSRVAAREGSPLHF.

The chain's CDR3 is CASSLDRRRDLGYTF. As DNA, the CDR3 is TGCGCCAGCAGCTTGGACAGGCGGCGGGATCTTGGCTACACCTTC. This chain uses TRBV5-1 with TRBJ1-2, with D perhaps TRBD1 (5 bases). The germline CDR1 and CDR2 sequences are SGHRS and YFSETQ. The CDR3 consists of 15 residues. Trimming took off 0 bases at V and 7 bases at J, with 16 bases between the two ends. Complete variable domain (other parts from reference TRBV5-1 and TRBJ1-2): KAGVTQTPRYLIKTRGQQVTLSCSPISGHRSVSWYQQTPGQGLQFLFEYFSETQRNKGNFPGRFSGRQFSNSRSEMNVSTLELGDSALYLCASSLDRRRDLGYTFGSGTRLTVV.

Worth noting for this clone: Additional DNA sequences in this sample encode the identical CDR3. V gene TRBV25-1 combines with J gene TRBJ2-7; D might be TRBD2 (6 bases). Per the germline V gene, CDR1 is MGHDK and CDR2 is SYGVNS. The CDR3 extends over 15 amino acids. Trimming cost V 1 base and J 2 bases, with 12 bases left between them. DNA of the CDR3: TGTGCCAGCAGTGAATCCTGGACGGGGGCCTACGAGCAGTACTTC. Translation: CASSESWTGAYEQYF.